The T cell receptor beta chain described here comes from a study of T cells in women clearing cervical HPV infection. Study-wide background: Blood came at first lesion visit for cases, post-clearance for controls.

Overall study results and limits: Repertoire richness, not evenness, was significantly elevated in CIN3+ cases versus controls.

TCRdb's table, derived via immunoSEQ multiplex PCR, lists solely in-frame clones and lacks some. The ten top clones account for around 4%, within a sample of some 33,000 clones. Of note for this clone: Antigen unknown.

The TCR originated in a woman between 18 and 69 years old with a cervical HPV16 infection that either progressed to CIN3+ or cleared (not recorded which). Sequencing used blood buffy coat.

The CDR3 sequence: CASSLATGLGTEAFF. Incomplete CDR3 DNA: TGTGCCAGCAGCTTAGCTACAGGGTTGGGCACTGAA. V is TRBV7-9 and J is TRBJ1-1; weak D call: TRBD1 (6 bases). The read ends 3 residues early relative to the CDR3; the germline J gene fills the gap. The V and J ends lost 0 bases and 4 bases respectively, with 12 bases between them. This CDR3 has 15 amino acids. Germline lookup yields CDR1 SEHNR and CDR2 FQNEAQ (reference sequence).